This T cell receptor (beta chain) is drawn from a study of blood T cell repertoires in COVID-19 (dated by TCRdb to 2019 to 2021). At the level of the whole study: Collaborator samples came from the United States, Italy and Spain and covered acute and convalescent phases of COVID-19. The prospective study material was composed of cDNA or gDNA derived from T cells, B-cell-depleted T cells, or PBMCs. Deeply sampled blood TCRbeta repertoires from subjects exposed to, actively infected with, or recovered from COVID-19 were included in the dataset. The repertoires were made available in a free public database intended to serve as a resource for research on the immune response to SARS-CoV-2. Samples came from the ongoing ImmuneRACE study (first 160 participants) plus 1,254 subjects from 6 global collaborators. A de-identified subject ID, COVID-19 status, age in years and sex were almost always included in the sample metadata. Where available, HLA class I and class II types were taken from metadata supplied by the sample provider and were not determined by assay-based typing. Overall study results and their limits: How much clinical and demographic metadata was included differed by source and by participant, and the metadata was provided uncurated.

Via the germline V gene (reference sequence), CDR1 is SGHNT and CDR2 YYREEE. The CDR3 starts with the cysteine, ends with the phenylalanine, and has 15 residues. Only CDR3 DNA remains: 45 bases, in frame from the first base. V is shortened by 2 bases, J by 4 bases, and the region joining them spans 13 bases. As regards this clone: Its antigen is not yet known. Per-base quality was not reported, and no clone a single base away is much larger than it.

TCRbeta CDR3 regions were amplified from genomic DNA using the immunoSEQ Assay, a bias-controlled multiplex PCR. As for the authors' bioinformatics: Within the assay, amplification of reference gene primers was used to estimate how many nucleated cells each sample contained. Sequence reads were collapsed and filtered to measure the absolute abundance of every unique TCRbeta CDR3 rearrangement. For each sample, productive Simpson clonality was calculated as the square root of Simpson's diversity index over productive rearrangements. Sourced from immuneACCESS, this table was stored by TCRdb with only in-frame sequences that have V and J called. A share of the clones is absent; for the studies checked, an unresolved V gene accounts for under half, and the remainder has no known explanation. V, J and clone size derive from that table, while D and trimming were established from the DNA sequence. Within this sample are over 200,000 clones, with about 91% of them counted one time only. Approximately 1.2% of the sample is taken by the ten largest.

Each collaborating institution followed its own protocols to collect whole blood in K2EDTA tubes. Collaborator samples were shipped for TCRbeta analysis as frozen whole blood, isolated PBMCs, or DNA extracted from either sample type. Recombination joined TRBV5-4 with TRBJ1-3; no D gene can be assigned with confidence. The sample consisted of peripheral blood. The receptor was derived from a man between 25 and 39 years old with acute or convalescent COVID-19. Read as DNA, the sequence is TGTGCCAGCAGCTTAGAACCAGCACTAGGAAACACCATATATTTT. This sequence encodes CASSLEPALGNTIYF.